Described below is a single T cell receptor beta chain sequence and its context. Its cognate antigen is unknown. This record comes from a study of immune heterogeneity within non-small cell lung tumors. Germline V gives CDR1 GTSNPN, CDR2 SVGIG (reference sequence). This CDR3 is built from 14 residues. Trimming cost V 3 bases and J 15 bases, with 21 bases left between them. Multiplex PCR amplified TCR beta CDR3 with 32 V and 13 J primers. Via MiXCR, TCRdb re-called the multiplex PCR reads, giving one row per CDR3 protein. Of around 29,000 distinct CDR3 sequences detected, 28% appear once; the ten largest clones hold 3% to 4.5%. General study points: A significant, moderate positive correlation (R about 0.34) linked local T-cell clonality and tumor mutational burden. High-frequency clones unique to single sites coexisted with identical dominant CDR3 beta clonotypes that recurred across tumor sites within a patient.

Bulk tumor gDNA, 500 to 700 ng per sample, served as the TCR template. Several biopsies per primary tumor were taken during surgery, spaced as far apart as possible. Curative operations were performed on patients who had untreated, newly diagnosed non-small cell lung cancer. Newly diagnosed non-small cell lung cancer patients undergoing curative-intent surgery served as donors. This TCR was sampled from a man between 40 and 49 years old with non-small cell lung cancer. The chain links TRBV30 to TRBJ1-6; D remains ambiguous. Input material: lung tumor tissue. This CDR3 reads CAWRPNRGPTRLHF. CDR3 nucleotides: TGTGCCTGGAGGCCAAACCGGGGTCCCACCCGCCTCCACTTT.